The 6 T cell receptor beta chains given below trace back to one sample, sequenced in a study of T cells in localized non-small cell lung cancer. Using immunoSEQ multiplex PCR, the repertoire was profiled, and TCRdb retains in-frame clones only, with some absent. There are about 4,800 clones in the sample; about 34% occur only once, and approximately 9.9% lies in the top ten. Sequences were derived from lung tumor tissue, sampled before any cancer treatment. These receptors all stem from a woman aged 40-69 years with stage II squamous cell lung carcinoma.

This clone occurred a few times. The J gene is TRBJ2-1, the V gene TRBV7-5; no DNA check was done on the table's D call, TRBD2. TRBV7-5 is recorded as a pseudogene. The CDR3 sequence is 15 residues long. CDR3: CASSLDGDFYNEQFF. The CDR3 DNA is TGTGCCAGCAGCTTAGACGGCGACTTCTACAATGAGCAGTTCTTC.

The table lists this clone with a few counts. In DNA form, the CDR3 reads TGTGCCAGTAGTATTCGAACGACGGGCAATCAGCCCCAGCATTTT. It translates to CASSIRTTGNQPQHF. The chain recombines TRBV19 with TRBJ1-5; D gene unclear. The V gene lost 3 bases and the J gene lost 2 bases, with 11 bases spanning the gap. The CDR3 length is 15 residues. Germline V gene lookup returns CDR1 LNHDA and CDR2 SQIVND (reference sequence).

By frequency in the sample, this clone is medium-sized. V is TRBV6-1 and J is TRBJ2-1, with TRBD2 as a possible D gene (6 bases). In germline, CDR1 is MNHNS, CDR2 SASEGT. The germline V and J ends were trimmed by 0 bases and 6 bases, with 15 bases remaining between them. This CDR3 has 16 amino acids. CDR3 region: CASSEALRGSFNEQFF. CDR3 sequence (DNA): TGTGCCAGCAGTGAAGCGCTTCGGGGGAGCTTCAATGAGCAGTTCTTC.

The chain couples TRBV30 to TRBJ2-6; 7 bases are shared with TRBD1. In germline, CDR1 is GTSNPN, CDR2 SVGIG (reference sequence). The V and J ends lost 3 bases and 2 bases, in that order; junction bases with no gene match: 4. This CDR3 has 15 residues. The CDR3 reads CAWSRDRAGANVLTF. DNA for the CDR3: TGTGCCTGGAGCCGTGACAGGGCTGGGGCCAACGTCCTGACTTTC.

This clone was found a few times. The chain links TRBV9 to TRBJ2-5; TRBD2 might be the D (6 bases). CDR1 SGDLS and CDR2 YYNGEE come from the germline V gene. V was pared by 6 bases and J by 9 bases, with 18 bases between. CDR3 length equals 13 residues. CDR3 in DNA: TGTGCCAGCACCGGGGGACCCGCGGAGCCCCAGTACTTC. Its translation: CASTGGPAEPQYF.

The rearrangement links TRBV11-3 to TRBJ2-7, with D hard to call. Germline V CDR1 and CDR2: SGHNT, YENEEA. There are 16 residues in the CDR3. V was pared by 5 bases and J by 3 bases, with 20 bases between. CDR3 sequence: CASSRRGTAIDYEQYF. CDR3 nucleotide sequence: TGTGCCAGCAGCCGACGTGGCACAGCAATCGACTACGAGCAGTACTTC.